The 4 T cell receptor beta chains listed next were all sequenced from one sample in a study of identical twins. TCRdb redid the calling of the 5' RACE reads with MiXCR, one entry per CDR3 protein. The table lists 700,000 or so distinct CDR3 sequences, approximately 22% of them singletons, with roughly 4% in the top ten. This same sample was also taken into another study, of T cells expressing NK-cell markers.

Material for sequencing was PBMCs. The receptor set was obtained from a woman aged 18-29 years in good health.

This chain connects TRBV7-9 to TRBJ1-1, with D tentatively TRBD1 (6 bases). V shed 6 bases and J shed 5 bases, with 16 bases lying between them. Germline V CDR1 and CDR2: SEHNR, FQNEAQ (reference sequence). The CDR3 totals 14 residues. Here the CDR3 DNA reads TGTGCCAGCAGGGGTACAGGGTTTAAAACTGAAGCTTTCTTT. Protein: CASRGTGFKTEAFF.

The V call is TRBV9, the J call TRBJ2-2, with 9 positions matching TRBD2. The length of the CDR3 is 15 residues. V was pared by 5 bases and J by 6 bases, with 8 bases of the junction left unmatched. The V gene's germline CDR1 is SGDLS and CDR2 YYNGEE. The CDR3 is CASSRSGSYPGELFF. DNA for the CDR3: TGTGCCAGCAGTCGTAGCGGGAGTTACCCCGGGGAGCTGTTTTTT.

The CDR3 coding sequence is TGTGCCAGCAGCAAAGATGCAGGATACCTGAGCACAGATACGCAGTATTTT. This encodes CASSKDAGYLSTDTQYF. This chain connects TRBV21-1 to TRBJ2-3. TRBV21-1 is reported as a pseudogene. The CDR3 is made up of 17 amino acids.

This clonotype has only a few counts. The V gene is TRBV5-4, the J gene TRBJ1-1; D possibly corresponds to TRBD1 (5 bases). Germline lookup yields CDR1 SGHNT and CDR2 YYREEE (reference sequence). V lost 0 bases to trimming and J lost 5 bases, with 17 bases between them. This CDR3 has 16 residues. The CDR3 bases are TGTGCCAGCAGCTTGGGGGGAGCGAGAGGGGAGACTGAAGCTTTCTTT. Its translation is CASSLGGARGETEAFF.